Listed below are T cell receptor beta chains from one sample, sequenced in a study of read filtering for tumor transcriptome and immune sequencing. Each CDR3 protein gets one entry after TCRdb re-called the reads with MiXCR. The sample lists 130,000 or so distinct CDR3 sequences, approximately 13% occurring once. Source material: a population of CD138-negative cells sorted from bone marrow. These receptors were collected from a donor aged 40 or older with multiple myeloma. Both conserved end residues are part of each CDR3. The D gene is left open where the match is weak. The size of a clone is reported for some rows only, either as once, few or many, or as a class for expanded clones.

d_call: .
j_call: TRBJ1-1
clone_size: .
v_call: TRBV10-2
cdr3_aa: CASCPGAEAFF
cdr3_nt: TGCGCCAGCTGTCCAGGGGCTGAAGCTTTCTTT

d_call: .
j_call: TRBJ2-1
clone_size: many
v_call: TRBV15
cdr3_aa: CATSRDQRGGNEQFF
cdr3_nt: TGTGCCACCAGCAGAGATCAGAGGGGAGGCAATGAGCAGTTCTTC

d_call: .
j_call: TRBJ1-5
clone_size: .
v_call: TRBV12-3/TRBV12-4
cdr3_aa: CASSTPGVRGNQPQHF
cdr3_nt: TGTGCCAGCAGTACCCCAGGGGTCCGAGGCAATCAGCCCCAGCATTTT

d_call: TRBD1
j_call: TRBJ1-2
clone_size: few
v_call: TRBV19
cdr3_aa: CASSIAEGQVYGYTF
cdr3_nt: TGTGCCAGTAGTATAGCCGAGGGACAGGTCTATGGCTACACCTTC

d_call: TRBD2
j_call: TRBJ2-5
clone_size: many
v_call: TRBV6-6
cdr3_aa: CASSYDKGAGETQYF
cdr3_nt: TGTGCCAGCAGTTACGACAAGGGAGCGGGGGAGACCCAGTACTTC

d_call: .
j_call: TRBJ2-3
clone_size: many
v_call: TRBV5-1
cdr3_aa: CASSFGGGLTDTQYF
cdr3_nt: TGCGCCAGCAGCTTCGGAGGGGGCTTGACAGATACGCAGTATTTT

d_call: .
j_call: TRBJ2-7
clone_size: many
v_call: TRBV5-1
cdr3_aa: CASSPKGHEQYF
cdr3_nt: TGCGCCAGCAGCCCCAAGGGACACGAGCAGTACTTC

d_call: TRBD2
j_call: TRBJ2-7
clone_size: many
v_call: TRBV12-3/TRBV12-4
cdr3_aa: CASRTTSGSSYEQYF
cdr3_nt: TGTGCCAGCAGAACGACTAGCGGGAGTTCCTACGAGCAGTACTTC

d_call: .
j_call: TRBJ1-1
clone_size: many
v_call: TRBV7-2
cdr3_aa: CASSLTSGGNTEAFF
cdr3_nt: TGTGCCAGCAGCTTAACGTCCGGGGGGAACACTGAAGCTTTCTTT

d_call: TRBD1
j_call: TRBJ2-1
clone_size: many
v_call: TRBV9
cdr3_aa: CASGGQTYNELFF
cdr3_nt: TGTGCCAGCGGGGGACAGACTTACAATGAGCTGTTCTTC

d_call: TRBD1
j_call: TRBJ1-1
clone_size: few
v_call: TRBV29-1
cdr3_aa: CSARTGGFSTFF
cdr3_nt: TGCAGCGCCCGGACAGGGGGCTTTTCGACTTTCTTT

d_call: .
j_call: TRBJ2-1
clone_size: many
v_call: TRBV29-1
cdr3_aa: CSLILGIGHNEQFF
cdr3_nt: TGCAGCTTAATACTAGGCATTGGGCACAATGAGCAGTTCTTC

d_call: .
j_call: TRBJ2-1
clone_size: many
v_call: TRBV6-2/TRBV6-3
cdr3_aa: CASRPEIINEQFF
cdr3_nt: TGTGCCAGCAGACCTGAGATTATCAATGAGCAGTTCTTC

d_call: TRBD1
j_call: TRBJ2-2
clone_size: many
v_call: TRBV7-6
cdr3_aa: CASSLRTGLAGELFF
cdr3_nt: TGTGCCAGCAGCCTTCGGACAGGGCTAGCCGGGGAGCTGTTTTTT

d_call: TRBD2
j_call: TRBJ2-1
clone_size: many
v_call: TRBV11-3
cdr3_aa: CASSLGRTSGSYNEQFF
cdr3_nt: TGTGCCAGCAGCTTAGGTAGAACTAGCGGGAGCTACAATGAGCAGTTCTTC

d_call: TRBD2
j_call: TRBJ2-1
clone_size: few
v_call: TRBV11-2
cdr3_aa: CASKGTSGSNEQFF
cdr3_nt: TGTGCCAGTAAAGGGACTAGCGGGAGTAATGAGCAGTTCTTC

d_call: .
j_call: TRBJ2-1
clone_size: many
v_call: TRBV14
cdr3_aa: CASSQPLTPYNEQFF
cdr3_nt: TGTGCCAGCAGCCAACCCCTGACGCCTTACAATGAGCAGTTCTTC

d_call: .
j_call: TRBJ2-7
clone_size: many
v_call: TRBV15
cdr3_aa: CATSRVVPGVYEQYF
cdr3_nt: TGTGCCACCAGCAGAGTAGTCCCAGGGGTCTACGAGCAGTACTTC

d_call: .
j_call: TRBJ2-5
clone_size: many
v_call: TRBV29-1
cdr3_aa: CSVLRTARTGETQYF
cdr3_nt: TGCAGCGTCCTCAGGACAGCGAGGACCGGAGAGACCCAGTACTTC

d_call: TRBD2
j_call: TRBJ2-2
clone_size: many
v_call: TRBV2
cdr3_aa: CASSAVLAGASAGELFF
cdr3_nt: TGTGCCAGCAGTGCCGTTCTAGCGGGAGCATCGGCCGGGGAGCTGTTTTTT

d_call: .
j_call: TRBJ2-1
clone_size: few
v_call: TRBV7-3
cdr3_aa: CASSLTSTNYNEQFF
cdr3_nt: TGTGCCAGCAGCTTAACATCAACTAATTACAATGAGCAGTTCTTC

d_call: TRBD2
j_call: TRBJ2-1
clone_size: once
v_call: TRBV9
cdr3_aa: CASSPSGLAGVSEQFF
cdr3_nt: TGTGCCAGCAGCCCAAGCGGACTAGCGGGAGTATCTGAGCAGTTCTTC

d_call: .
j_call: TRBJ2-2
clone_size: many
v_call: TRBV19
cdr3_aa: CASFSDLTGELFF
cdr3_nt: TGTGCCAGTTTCAGTGATCTTACCGGGGAGCTGTTTTTT